These T cell receptor beta chains were read from a single sample in a study of regulatory T cells in long-lasting Graves disease. A single record per CDR3 protein comes from TCRdb applying MiXCR to the multiplex PCR reads. The sample lists approximately 400,000 distinct CDR3 sequences; 23% were seen once. The sequences come from peripheral blood mononuclear cells (PBMCs), collected when the disease was refractory, from a patient treated with antithyroid drugs. All receptors come from a female donor with Graves disease. The CDR3 runs from the conserved cysteine through the conserved F or W. The D gene is left open where the match is weak. Not every row has a clone size; where given, it reads once, few, many or a size class.

D gene	V gene	clone size	J gene	CDR3 DNA	CDR3 protein
-	TRBV6-2/TRBV6-3	-	TRBJ2-7	TGTGCCAGCAGTTCCAGCGAGGGACCCTACGAGCAGTACTTC	CASSSSEGPYEQYF
TRBD1	TRBV3-1	-	TRBJ1-1	TGTGCCAGCAGCCCGGCGACAGGGGTCACTGAAGCTTTCTTT	CASSPATGVTEAFF
-	TRBV20-1	-	TRBJ2-7	TGCAGTGCTAGAGACAGGGTAGGGTACGAGCAGTACTTC	CSARDRVGYEQYF
TRBD2	TRBV10-3	-	TRBJ2-7	TGTGCCATCAGTTCCCCTCAAGGCGGGGGAACCTACGAGCAGTACTTC	CAISSPQGGGTYEQYF
-	TRBV6-9	few	TRBJ1-5	TGTGCCAGCAGTTACTTCGGGGGTAGTCAGCCCCAGCATTTT	CASSYFGGSQPQHF
TRBD1	TRBV19	few	TRBJ1-2	TGTGCCAGTAGTCTCGCTGGCCGGGACAGAGATGGCTACACCTTC	CASSLAGRDRDGYTF
TRBD1	TRBV20-1	many	TRBJ1-2	TGCAGTGCTAGTCCCCGGACAGGATCTTCTCACGGCTACACCTTC	CSASPRTGSSHGYTF
-	TRBV20-1	-	TRBJ1-2	TGCAGTGGTACCGCCGGGACGCCGTATGGCTACACCTTC	CSGTAGTPYGYTF
-	TRBV4-1	-	TRBJ1-6	TGCGCCAGCAGCCAAGAATTCGGGGGGACCTATAATTCACCCCTCCACTTT	CASSQEFGGTYNSPLHF
-	TRBV2	many	TRBJ2-5	TGTGCCAGCAGTGAAGGGGGGCAAGAGACCCAGTACTTC	CASSEGGQETQYF
TRBD1	TRBV15	many	TRBJ1-4	TGTGCCACCAGCGGTCCGACAGGGCTCCGTAATGAAAAACTGTTTTTT	CATSGPTGLRNEKLFF
TRBD2	TRBV28	few	TRBJ2-7	TGTGCCAGCAGCCAAGGGACTAGCGGGACCTACGAGCAGTACTTC	CASSQGTSGTYEQYF
-	TRBV20-1	few	TRBJ1-4	TGCAGTGCTAGAGACCCGACTATGAGAAAAAGTGAAAAACTGTTTTTT	CSARDPTMRKSEKLFF
-	TRBV19	-	TRBJ2-2	TGTGCCAGTAGTTCGGACGCGGGGTCCGGGGAGCTGTTTTTT	CASSSDAGSGELFF
-	TRBV7-9	few	TRBJ2-5	TGTGCCAGCACCCACTTTGAGGAGGGGGAGACCCAGTACTTC	CASTHFEEGETQYF
TRBD1	TRBV7-9	few	TRBJ1-2	TGTGCCAGCAGCCCAACCCCCGCAGCCTGGGACAGGGAGCATGGCTACACCTTC	CASSPTPAAWDREHGYTF
-	TRBV19	-	TRBJ1-2	TGTGCCAGTAGCCCGGACAGTGTTTCGGGCTACACCTTC	CASSPDSVSGYTF